A single sample is the source of the 20 T cell receptor beta chains below, sequenced in a study of OX40 agonist ivuxolimab in advanced cancers. Profiled with immunoSEQ multiplex PCR; TCRdb holds only in-frame clones, not every one. The top ten clones hold approximately 0.41% of a sample with 59,000 or so clones, 75% to 90% of them seen once. The input for sequencing was CD4+ or CD8+ T cells sorted from blood, taken in a trial of the OX40 agonist ivuxolimab. The receptors come from an adult with an advanced solid tumor such as melanoma, head and neck, liver or kidney cancer.

This clone was observed once. The chain has TRBV7-9 and TRBJ1-5, with a weak D call TRBD1 (5 bases). This CDR3 has 13 amino acids. Trimming removed 5 bases at V and 5 bases at J, with 10 bases between. Germline-derived CDR1 and CDR2 are SEHNR and FQNEAQ (reference sequence). The chain's CDR3 is CASSITGDQPQHF. In DNA, the CDR3 is TGTGCCAGCAGCATAACGGGGGATCAGCCCCAGCATTTT.

This clone was seen only a few times. The rearrangement links TRBV30 to TRBJ1-5; D may be TRBD1 (5 bases). V dropped 5 bases and J dropped 3 bases, with 11 bases sitting between them. The CDR3 is 13 amino acids. CDR1 is GTSNPN, CDR2 SVGIG, per germline (reference sequence). The CDR3 here is CAWGTVFNQPQHF. DNA of the CDR3: TGTGCCTGGGGGACCGTATTCAATCAGCCCCAGCATTTT.

V and J are TRBV5-1 and TRBJ2-3; TRBD1 agrees at 8 bases. Germline V gene lookup returns CDR1 SGHRS and CDR2 YFSETQ. Losses at the gene ends were 4 bases for V and 4 bases for J; bases not matched to a gene: 11. This CDR3 is built from 16 residues. In DNA, the CDR3 is TGCGCCAGCAGCAACGGACAGGGAGTTGGGCCAGATACGCAGTATTTT. Protein product: CASSNGQGVGPDTQYF.

V and J are TRBV5-1 and TRBJ1-4; D perhaps matches TRBD1 (5 bases). V was cut by 1 base and J by 7 bases, with 14 bases left in between. The germline V gene has CDR1 SGHRS and CDR2 YFSETQ. The CDR3 length is 15 residues. CDR3 sequence reads: CASSLNTGRAEKLFF. The CDR3 nucleotides read TGCGCCAGCAGCTTGAATACGGGCAGGGCTGAAAAACTGTTTTTT.

Here the CDR3 DNA reads TGTGCCAGTACCTCGGGAGGAAACACCATATATTTT. Its protein is CASTSGGNTIYF. The rearrangement joins TRBV19 to TRBJ1-3; D not resolved. From germline, CDR1 is LNHDA and CDR2 SQIVND (reference sequence). CDR3 length: 12 amino acids. Trimming took off 7 bases at V and 4 bases at J, with 8 bases between the two ends.

The gene calls are TRBV6-6 and TRBJ1-3; D ambiguous. With 2 bases removed from V and 1 base from J, the gap between germline ends came to 12 bases. This CDR3 contains 16 residues. The germline CDR1 and CDR2 sequences are MNHNY and SVGAGI (reference sequence). CDR3 loop: CASSYRGYRSGNTIYF. The CDR3 nucleotides read TGTGCCAGCAGTTACCGCGGGTATAGGTCTGGAAACACCATATATTTT.

This clone has only one observation. J is TRBJ2-5 and V is TRBV11-2, with TRBD1 as a possible D gene (5 bases). Trimming left V 4 bases short and J 4 bases short, with 13 bases between. The V gene's germline CDR1 is SGHAT and CDR2 FQNNGV. The CDR3 has 14 residues. CDR3 sequence reads: CASSYQGFRETQYF. For the CDR3, the DNA is TGTGCCAGCAGCTACCAGGGTTTTCGAGAGACCCAGTACTTC.

This clone appeared once. J is TRBJ1-4 and V is TRBV7-9; the D is unclear. The germline V and J ends were trimmed by 5 bases and 6 bases, with 16 bases remaining between them. The CDR3 runs to 15 residues. Germline-derived CDR1 and CDR2 are SEHNR and FQNEAQ (reference sequence). DNA for the CDR3: TGTGCCAGCAGCCCAGGCCAGAGAAACGATGAAAAACTGTTTTTT. Its protein is CASSPGQRNDEKLFF.

The V gene is TRBV28, the J gene TRBJ2-1; a possible D gene is TRBD1 (7 bases). Between the trimmed V and J ends, which lost 2 bases and 3 bases, there was a span of 14 bases. There are 16 residues in the CDR3. CDR1 and CDR2 from the germline V gene are MDHEN and SYDVKM. The CDR3 protein is CASSLGGTVLYNEQFF. In DNA, the CDR3 is TGTGCCAGCAGTTTAGGGGGGACAGTTCTCTACAATGAGCAGTTCTTC.

This sequence joins TRBV11-2 and TRBJ2-4; 12 bases are a match to TRBD1. The germline V gene has CDR1 SGHAT and CDR2 FQNNGV. The CDR3 length is 16 residues. V lost 6 bases to trimming and J lost 6 bases; unmatched junction nucleotides: 9. The CDR3 region is CASRKPGQGAGNIQYF. The CDR3, as DNA: TGTGCCAGCAGGAAACCGGGACAGGGGGCAGGAAACATTCAGTACTTC.

V is TRBV7-8 and J is TRBJ2-3, with 8 bases identical to TRBD2. CDR1 is SGHVS and CDR2 is FQNEAQ in the germline V gene. V lost 0 bases to trimming and J lost 4 bases; unmatched junction nucleotides: 3. The CDR3 covers 15 residues. This CDR3 is CASSLASGSADTQYF. CDR3 DNA: TGTGCCAGCAGCTTAGCCAGCGGGAGCGCAGATACGCAGTATTTT.

The V call is TRBV10-3, the J call TRBJ2-6; D possibly matches TRBD1 or TRBD2 (5 bases each). This CDR3 region has 14 residues. In germline, CDR1 is ENHRY, CDR2 SYGVKD. Trimming took 11 bases from V and 0 from J, leaving 11 bases between them. The CDR3 reads CALADSSGANVLTF. The CDR3 coding sequence is TGTGCCCTAGCTGACAGCTCTGGGGCCAACGTCCTGACTTTC.

This sequence joins TRBV10-3 and TRBJ2-5; possible D gene TRBD2, 5 bases. Trimming took 0 bases from V and 3 from J, leaving 5 bases between them. Germline CDR1 ENHRY, CDR2 SYGVKD. The CDR3 consists of 13 residues. CDR3: CAISESREETQYF. CDR3 DNA: TGTGCCATCAGTGAGTCGAGGGAAGAGACCCAGTACTTC.

V usage is TRBV7-7 and J usage is TRBJ2-3; D is ambiguous. CDR3 length: 13 residues. Deletions cut 5 bases from V and 3 bases from J, with 9 bases between. The V gene's germline CDR1 is SSHAT and CDR2 FNYEAQ (reference sequence). CDR3 in amino acids: CASSTQRTDTQYF. The DNA for the CDR3 is TGTGCCAGCAGCACCCAGAGAACAGATACGCAGTATTTT. Full variable domain (rest looked up from reference TRBV7-7 and TRBJ2-3): GAGVSQSPRYKVTKRGQDVTLRCDPISSHATLYWYQQALGQGPEFLTYFNYEAQPDKSGLPSDRFSAERPEGSISTLTIQRTEQRDSAMYRCASSTQRTDTQYFGPGTRLTVL.

J is TRBJ2-7 and V is TRBV7-2; D gene uncertain. The CDR3 runs to 12 residues. Between the trimmed V and J ends, which lost 5 bases and 3 bases, there was a span of 8 bases. CDR1 is SGHTA, CDR2 FQGNSA, per germline. The CDR3 nucleotides read TGTGCCAGCAGCATCATTTTCTACGAGCAGTACTTC. Encoded protein: CASSIIFYEQYF. The full variable domain, its missing parts supplied by reference TRBV7-2 and TRBJ2-7, is GAGVSQSPSNKVTEKGKDVELRCDPISGHTALYWYRQSLGQGLEFLIYFQGNSAPDKSGLPSDRFSAERTGGSVSTLTIQRTQQEDSAVYLCASSIIFYEQYFGPGTRLTVT.

Points on this clone: The junction does not match germline at one end; this may be a read error. This CDR3 is CASSYLASGQGTQYF. CDR3 DNA: TGTGCCAGCAGTTACCTGGCTAGCGGCCAAGGGACCCAGTACTTC. The V and J genes are TRBV6-5 and TRBJ2-5; 7 bases are a match to TRBD2. The CDR3 consists of 15 residues. Germline CDR1 and CDR2: MNHEY and SVGAGI.

The gene calls are TRBV14 and TRBJ1-1; a weak D match, TRBD1 (6 bases). V was shortened by 4 bases and J by 0 bases, with 12 bases between the two germline ends. The CDR3 is made up of 15 amino acids. Looked up from germline, CDR1 is SGHDN and CDR2 is FVKESK. CDR3 coding DNA: TGTGCCAGCAGCCCGTTGACAGGCGTGAACACTGAAGCTTTCTTT. Its translation: CASSPLTGVNTEAFF.

The chain employs TRBV7-9 and TRBJ2-5, with D hard to call. The V end was cut by 5 bases, the J end by 5 bases, with 6 bases between. This CDR3 comprises 11 residues. The germline V gene encodes CDR1 SEHNR and CDR2 FQNEAQ (reference sequence). Written as DNA, the CDR3 is TGTGCCAGCAGCCCCCAGGAGACCCAGTACTTC. Amino acid sequence: CASSPQETQYF.

The chain has TRBV4-3 and TRBJ1-1; D is possibly TRBD1 (5 bases). Trimming left V 0 bases short and J 0 bases short, with 20 bases between. In germline, CDR1 is LGHNA, CDR2 YSLEER. This CDR3 is built from 19 residues. The CDR3 nucleotides read TGCGCCAGCAGCCAAGATAGGGGATGGGGATTTAGCATGAACACTGAAGCTTTCTTT. It yields the protein CASSQDRGWGFSMNTEAFF.

The rearrangement links TRBV28 to TRBJ2-1; possible D gene TRBD1, 5 bases. The CDR3 extends over 11 amino acids. Germline-derived CDR1 and CDR2 are MDHEN and SYDVKM. V lost 8 bases to trimming and J lost 16 bases, with 18 bases between them. The CDR3 loop reads CASGLDTGRFF. In DNA form, the CDR3 reads TGTGCCAGCGGCTTAGACACAGGCCGTTTCTTC.